This entry lists 20 T cell receptor beta chains sequenced from one sample in a study of blood T cell repertoires in COVID-19. TCRdb's table, derived via immunoSEQ multiplex PCR, lists solely in-frame clones and lacks some. Of about 130,000 clones listed, about 86% were seen once; the top ten hold more than 8.5%. What was sequenced was PBMCs or T cells enriched from blood (not recorded which). The receptors derive from a man aged 50 to 59 who had recovered from COVID-19.

This clone was recorded a few times. This chain links TRBV10-1 with TRBJ1-2; a weak D match, TRBD1 (6 bases). Trimming cost V 6 bases and J 6 bases, with 14 bases left between them. This CDR3 is 13 amino acids long. Germline CDR1 and CDR2: WNHNN and SYGVQD (reference sequence). CDR3 sequence: CASSKDRVNGYTF. CDR3 DNA: TGCGCCAGCAGCAAGGACAGAGTCAATGGCTACACCTTC.

The chain uses TRBV5-4 and TRBJ2-1, with D possibly being TRBD2 (5 bases). V was cut by 6 bases and J by 1 base, with 11 bases left in between. The germline V gene encodes CDR1 SGHNT and CDR2 YYREEE (reference sequence). The CDR3 totals 14 residues. DNA of the CDR3: TGTGCCAGCAACCGTGCGGGTTCCTACAATGAGCAGTTCTTC. As protein: CASNRAGSYNEQFF.

The chain has TRBV7-6 and TRBJ1-1, with a tentative D call TRBD1 (5 bases). CDR3 size: 15 residues. V lost 5 bases, J lost 0 bases, and 13 bases lay in between. The germline CDR1 and CDR2 sequences are SGHVS and FNYEAQ. This CDR3 is CASSPRDGLNTEAFF. As DNA, the CDR3 is TGTGCCAGCAGCCCGCGGGACGGTTTGAACACTGAAGCTTTCTTT.

This clone was detected a few times. Other nucleotide sequences from this sample produce the same CDR3. The V gene is TRBV5-1, the J gene TRBJ2-7; D is perhaps TRBD1 (6 bases). V was shortened by 5 bases and J by 4 bases, with 10 bases between the two germline ends. The CDR3 spans 12 residues. Looked up from germline, CDR1 is SGHRS and CDR2 is YFSETQ. The CDR3, as DNA: TGCGCCAGCAGTCCTCAGGGGTACGAGCAGTACTTC. Translated, it gives CASSPQGYEQYF. The full variable domain, rest sourced from reference TRBV5-1 and TRBJ2-7, is KAGVTQTPRYLIKTRGQQVTLSCSPISGHRSVSWYQQTPGQGLQFLFEYFSETQRNKGNFPGRFSGRQFSNSRSEMNVSTLELGDSALYLCASSPQGYEQYFGPGTRLTVT.

The gene calls are TRBV27 and TRBJ2-1, with 16 bases matching TRBD2. Germline V gene lookup returns CDR1 MNHEY and CDR2 SMNVEV (reference sequence). V was clipped by 4 bases and J by 7 bases; unmatched bases: 7. The CDR3 runs 17 residues. The DNA of the CDR3 is TGTGCCAGCAGTTCGCCGGGACTAGCGGGGGGGCTGAATGAGCAGTTCTTC. Its protein product is CASSSPGLAGGLNEQFF.

The chain employs TRBV7-2 and TRBJ2-1, with 7 bases matching TRBD1. There are 15 residues in the CDR3. V lost 5 bases to trimming and J lost 2 bases; unmatched junction nucleotides: 6. Germline CDR1 SGHTA, CDR2 FQGNSA. For the CDR3, the DNA is TGTGCCAGCAGCCTCCGGGACAGCACCTACAATGAGCAGTTCTTC. This encodes CASSLRDSTYNEQFF. The whole variable domain, filled in from reference TRBV7-2 and TRBJ2-1, reads GAGVSQSPSNKVTEKGKDVELRCDPISGHTALYWYRQSLGQGLEFLIYFQGNSAPDKSGLPSDRFSAERTGGSVSTLTIQRTQQEDSAVYLCASSLRDSTYNEQFFGPGTRLTVL.

The CDR3 reads CASSRLAGVVNEQYF. CDR3 DNA: TGTGCCAGTAGTAGGTTAGCGGGGGTAGTCAACGAGCAGTACTTC. The chain joins TRBV19 to TRBJ2-7, with 9 bases lining up with TRBD2. J gave up 5 bases and V 4 bases, and 9 bases lay outside the gene matches. Germline CDR1 is LNHDA and CDR2 is SQIVND (reference sequence). This CDR3 contains 15 residues.

The V gene is TRBV7-9, the J gene TRBJ2-7; 7 positions agree with TRBD1. The V gene end was trimmed by 5 bases and the J gene end by 2 bases; junction bases not matched to a gene: 9. Germline V gives CDR1 SEHNR, CDR2 FQNEAQ (reference sequence). The CDR3 totals 15 residues. The CDR3 spells CASSLRDSGAYEQYF. The CDR3 DNA is TGTGCCAGCAGCCTCCGGGACAGTGGAGCCTACGAGCAGTACTTC.

The chain combines TRBV6-5 with TRBJ1-2; 9 bases align to TRBD1. Trimming removed 4 bases from V and 6 bases from J; junction bases left unmatched: 6. The CDR3 contains 14 residues. The germline V gene has CDR1 MNHEY and CDR2 SVGAGI. This CDR3 reads CASSWTGASDGYTF. CDR3 DNA: TGTGCCAGCAGTTGGACAGGGGCGAGCGATGGCTACACCTTC.

This chain connects TRBV5-6 to TRBJ1-1, with unresolved D. The V end lost 0 bases, the J end lost 1 base, and 13 bases lay between the germline ends. This CDR3 is built from 16 residues. Germline V CDR1 and CDR2: SGHDT, YYEEEE. CDR3 sequence reads: CASSLVPGLANTEAFF. The CDR3 DNA is TGTGCCAGCAGCTTGGTACCGGGATTGGCGAACACTGAAGCTTTCTTT.

The chain couples TRBV5-1 to TRBJ2-2; TRBD1 matches 10 bases. The V gene's germline CDR1 is SGHRS and CDR2 YFSETQ. V shed 3 bases, J shed 4 bases, and the junction held 6 bases outside the gene matches. This CDR3 region has 16 residues. The CDR3 spells CASSSRQGAGTGELFF. The CDR3, as DNA: TGCGCCAGCAGCTCCAGACAGGGGGCGGGCACCGGGGAGCTGTTTTTT.

This clone was counted once. The CDR3 coding sequence is TGTGCCAGTAGTATACGGGTTACTGCAACTAATGAAAAACTGTTTTTT. This codes for CASSIRVTATNEKLFF. This sequence joins TRBV19 and TRBJ1-4; no clear D. The CDR3 consists of 16 residues. Trimming took 2 bases from V and 0 from J, leaving 10 bases between them. Germline V gene data show CDR1 as LNHDA and CDR2 as SQIVND (reference sequence).

This chain joins TRBV18 and TRBJ1-6, with D possibly matching TRBD1 (5 bases). There are 14 residues in the CDR3. CDR1 and CDR2 from the germline V gene are KGHSH and LQKENI. Trimming took 1 base from V and 8 from J, leaving 9 bases between them. CDR3 sequence (DNA): TGTGCCAGCTCACCACGCAGGGAAGATTCACCCCTCCACTTT. It translates to CASSPRREDSPLHF.

The J gene is TRBJ1-1, the V gene TRBV5-1; 7 positions agree with TRBD1. The CDR3 spans 14 residues. Germline loops: CDR1 SGHRS, CDR2 YFSETQ. V shed 5 bases and J 2 bases; nucleotides not matched to a gene: 6. As DNA, the CDR3 is TGCGCCAGCAGGGTCGGGACAGACAACACTGAAGCTTTCTTT. Residues: CASRVGTDNTEAFF.

The chain links TRBV5-1 to TRBJ2-1; 9 bases fit TRBD2. From germline, CDR1 is SGHRS and CDR2 YFSETQ. CDR3 length equals 16 residues. J lost 1 base, V lost 4 bases, and 6 bases had no gene match. CDR3 DNA: TGCGCCAGCAGCCTGAGCGGGGGGAATTCCTACAATGAGCAGTTCTTC. Residues: CASSLSGGNSYNEQFF.

A single count supports this clone. The chain couples TRBV7-3 to TRBJ1-1, with a possible D match to TRBD1 (6 bases). This CDR3 has 14 amino acids. CDR1 and CDR2 from the germline V gene are SGHTA and FQGTGA. Trimming removed 3 bases from V and 1 base from J, with 9 bases in between. The CDR3 loop is CASSLAGANTEAFF. CDR3 nucleotide sequence: TGTGCCAGCAGCTTGGCAGGGGCGAACACTGAAGCTTTCTTT.

The chain couples TRBV5-6 to TRBJ2-2; 9 bases align to TRBD1. Losses at the gene ends were 0 bases for V and 6 bases for J; bases not matched to a gene: 6. The CDR3 runs 16 residues. Germline V gene data show CDR1 as SGHDT and CDR2 as YYEEEE. In DNA form, the CDR3 reads TGTGCCAGCAGCTTGGACGCGGGACAGGGTGCCGGGGAGCTGTTTTTT. Encoded protein: CASSLDAGQGAGELFF.

CDR3 sequence (DNA): TGTGCCAGCAGAGCCCCGGGTCCTCGGGATTCACCCCTCCACTTT. Its translation is CASRAPGPRDSPLHF. This chain uses TRBV27 with TRBJ1-6; D gene ambiguous. The germline V gene encodes CDR1 MNHEY and CDR2 SMNVEV (reference sequence). The ends were cut back, 6 bases at V and 8 bases at J, with 17 bases in the middle. There are 15 residues in the CDR3.

CDR3 coding DNA: TGTGCCATCAGTGATGTGACTAGCGGGGGGGCAGATACGCAGTATTTT. Translation gives CAISDVTSGGADTQYF. The chain is built from TRBV10-3 and TRBJ2-3, with 14 bases fitting TRBD2. The CDR3 has 16 amino acids. V shed 3 bases, J shed 4 bases, and the junction held 3 bases outside the gene matches. Germline CDR1 reads ENHRY; CDR2 reads SYGVKD.

CDR3 loop: CASSYKGLAANTGELFF. The CDR3 DNA follows: TGTGCCAGCAGTTATAAGGGACTAGCGGCGAACACCGGGGAGCTGTTTTTT. The chain carries TRBV6-2 or TRBV6-3 and TRBJ2-2, with 11 bases fitting TRBD2. CDR3 length equals 17 residues. After removal of 3 bases from V and 0 bases from J, the junction contained 3 bases not matched to a gene. Germline-derived CDR1 and CDR2 are MNHEY and SVGEGT.